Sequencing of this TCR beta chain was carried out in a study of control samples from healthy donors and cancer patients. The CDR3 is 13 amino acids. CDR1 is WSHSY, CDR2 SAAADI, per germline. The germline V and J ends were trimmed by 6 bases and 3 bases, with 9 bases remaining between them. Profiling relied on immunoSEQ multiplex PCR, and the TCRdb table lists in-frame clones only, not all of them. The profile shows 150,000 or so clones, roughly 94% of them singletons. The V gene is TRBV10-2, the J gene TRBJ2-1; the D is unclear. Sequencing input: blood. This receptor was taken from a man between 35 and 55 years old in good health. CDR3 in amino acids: CASRQTLYNEQFF. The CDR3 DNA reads TGCGCCAGCAGGCAGACCCTCTACAATGAGCAGTTCTTC.